This TCR beta chain comes out of a study of T cells in Graves' hyperthyroidism and ophthalmopathy (dated by TCRdb to between 2018 and 2020). Regarding the complete study: Peripheral blood was collected at initial diagnosis, before any treatment. TCR Vbeta CDR3 sequencing of approximately 140 peripheral blood samples (about 45 ophthalmopathy, some 75 hyperthyroidism and roughly 17 progressor patients) is reported in the paper. Once sampling was done, hyperthyroidism patients were given methimazole at a starting dose of 30 mg daily, whereas ophthalmopathy patients were given high-dose intravenous methylprednisolone. The 90 to 100 discovery patients were randomly split 7:3 into training and test sets. Prospective prediction of ophthalmopathy was tested in an independent validation cohort consisting of some 18 hyperthyroidism patients and more than 15 patients who later progressed to ophthalmopathy. The study also compared thyroid tissue and blood T-cell repertoires from several Graves' hyperthyroidism patients. TCR V-J signatures able to tell the groups apart were searched for in a discovery cohort of 95 or so patients, of whom about 40 had Graves' ophthalmopathy and roughly 59 had stable Graves' hyperthyroidism. The research as a whole found: During validation, the model predicted progression to ophthalmopathy a median of approximately six months ahead of onset, with approximately 70% sensitivity and 72% to 85% specificity. Most expanded thyroid clonotypes (frequency above 0.001) were also detected in blood, a finding suggesting that blood repertoires may reflect thyroid immune responses. A 13 V-J signature model separated ophthalmopathy from stable hyperthyroidism, with around 90% sensitivity and around 84% specificity in cross-validation and 80%/75% in testing. No statistical method was used to set the sample size in advance, and investigators knew the group allocation.

This clonotype was observed many times. Its antigen has not been determined. No base-level quality is on record; no much larger clone is a single base apart. CDR1 and CDR2, per the germline V gene (reference sequence), are DFQATT and SNEGSKA. V is pared back by 6 bases and J by 2 bases, with 9 bases lying between the germline termini. The CDR3 numbers 12 residues from cysteine through phenylalanine. The DNA shown is the 36-base CDR3, in frame from base 1. In the ophthalmopathy patients, disease was moderately to severely active, with a Clinical Activity Score of 3 or more, a NOSPECS grade of 4 or more, and a duration of less than 3 months. Any patient with an uncontrolled infection, another autoimmune disease, pregnancy or lactation was excluded. Diagnoses were based on clinical symptoms, serum thyroxine and TRAb, thyroid ultrasound and orbital computed tomography. PBMCs were isolated from about 10 ml of fresh peripheral blood by Ficoll-Paque density gradient centrifugation. Total RNA was extracted using Trizol reagent, and RNA quality was assessed on an Agilent 2100 Bioanalyzer.

The TCR beta CDR3 regions were amplified from RNA transcripts. For the first round of RT-PCR on the TCR CDR3, the HTBI primer set was used together with the Qiagen OneStep RT-PCR kit. A second multiplex PCR round built the libraries, followed by size selection and purification. Paired-end sequencing of the libraries was performed with 100 bp reads on an Illumina HiSeq2000. The study's own analysis went as follows. SOAPnuke was used to process the raw data, throwing out any read that contained adapters or uncalled bases, had a mean Phred below 15, or lacked an exact constant-primer or identifier match. High-quality paired reads were merged using COPE v1.2.5, and each unique nucleotide sequence was defined as a clonotype. MiTCR v1.1 was used to align the clonotypes against IMGT TRBV, TRBD and TRBJ reference segments. Analysis was restricted to V-J combinations with a frequency above 0.0001, which covered roughly 99% of repertoires. The TCS score was defined as the ratio of F50 (clonal expansion) to E x V (chaos), calculated using BLOSUM62-based TCRdist between CDR3 peptides within each V-J. Welch's t-statistics and random forest reduced roughly 540 V-J features to 10 to 15, which were used in a naive Bayes classifier (R e1071). In-frame beta chains were kept once TCRdb had trimmed the public reads at Q25 with fastp and called clones with MiXCR. Rows matching on CDR3 protein sequence are summarized as one entry with the most common DNA and genes. What appears here as the V and J calls and clone size reflects TCRdb's work, not the paper's. The sample table records over 350,000 distinct CDR3 sequences; around 15% of these occur just once. The top ten clones comprise 13% of the sample.

The sample taken for sequencing was blood. The V gene is TRBV20-1 and the J gene is TRBJ2-3; the D gene cannot be named for sure. This clonotype was sampled from a man younger than 35 with Graves' ophthalmopathy. The nucleotide sequence is TGCAGTGCCCAACATGACACAGATACGCAGTATTTT. It specifies CSAQHDTDTQYF.